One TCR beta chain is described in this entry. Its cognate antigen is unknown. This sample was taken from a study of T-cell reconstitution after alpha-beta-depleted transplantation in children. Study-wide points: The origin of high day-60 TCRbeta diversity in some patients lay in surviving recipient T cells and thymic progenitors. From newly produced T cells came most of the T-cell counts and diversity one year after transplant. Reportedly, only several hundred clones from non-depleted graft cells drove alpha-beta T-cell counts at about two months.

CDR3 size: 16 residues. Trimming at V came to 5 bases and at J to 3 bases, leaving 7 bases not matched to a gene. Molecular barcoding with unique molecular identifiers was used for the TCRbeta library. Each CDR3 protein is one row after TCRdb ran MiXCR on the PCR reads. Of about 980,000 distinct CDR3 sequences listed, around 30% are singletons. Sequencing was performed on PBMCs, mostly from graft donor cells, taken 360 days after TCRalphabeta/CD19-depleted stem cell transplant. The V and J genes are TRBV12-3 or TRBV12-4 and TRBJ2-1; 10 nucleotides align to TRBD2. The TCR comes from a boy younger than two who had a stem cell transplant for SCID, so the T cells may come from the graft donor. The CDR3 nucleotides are TGTGCCAGCAGTACCCCTAGCGGGGGCCTCTACAATGAGCAGTTCTTC. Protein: CASSTPSGGLYNEQFF.